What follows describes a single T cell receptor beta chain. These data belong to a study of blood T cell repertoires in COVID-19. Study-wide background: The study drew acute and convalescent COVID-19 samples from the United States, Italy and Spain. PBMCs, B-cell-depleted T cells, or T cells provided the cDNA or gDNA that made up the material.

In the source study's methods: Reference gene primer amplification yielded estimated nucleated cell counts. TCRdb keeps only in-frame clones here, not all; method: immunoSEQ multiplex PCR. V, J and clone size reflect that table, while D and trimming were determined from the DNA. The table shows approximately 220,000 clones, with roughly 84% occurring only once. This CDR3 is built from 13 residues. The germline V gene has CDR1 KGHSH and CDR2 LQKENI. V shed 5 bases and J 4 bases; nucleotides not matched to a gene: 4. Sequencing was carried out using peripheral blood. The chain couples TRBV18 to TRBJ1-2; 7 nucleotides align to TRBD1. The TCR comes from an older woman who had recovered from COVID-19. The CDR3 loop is CASSEGQLYGYTF. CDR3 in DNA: TGTGCCAGCTCAGAGGGACAGCTCTATGGCTACACCTTC.